This TCR beta chain was obtained from a study of blood T cells in healthy people across ages (dated by TCRdb to between 2015 and 2016). Turning to the overall study: In model experiments, template switching captured roughly one uniquely barcoded TCR beta cDNA molecule for every two T cells. To avoid experimental bias, donors of different ages were randomly spread across the sequencing lanes. Four age groups were formed from the donors: young (average approximately 15 years), middle-aged (just under 40), aged (over 55) and long-lived (around 82). The study measured age-related changes in TCR beta repertoire diversity using deep sequencing normalized with unique cDNA molecular identifiers. Two additional independent replicas of 1 million unique cDNA reads from the same blood draw were analyzed for two donors (one aged 18 to 29 and one aged 80 or older).

Library preparation employed 5' RACE. These reads were obtained on an Illumina HiSeq 2500. A second PCR of roughly 6 to 11 cycles was run with a J-beta primer mix and a sample-barcoded 5' primer. Each TCR beta cDNA molecule received a unique molecular identifier from a template-switch 5' adaptor carrying 12 random nucleotides. At least 2.5 million CDR3-containing paired-end reads were obtained from each sample. First-strand cDNA synthesis was performed from all RNA using the Mint cDNA synthesis kit, with priming by a TRBC-specific oligonucleotide. Following uracil-DNA glycosylase treatment, a first 18-cycle PCR with universal primers M1SS and BC2_uni_R was performed on all cDNA. The published analysis was carried out like this. For normalization, 1 million high-quality reads were randomly selected from each sample, with every read carrying a distinct molecular identifier. Reads with shared molecular identifiers were discarded instead of being binned into consensus sequences. CDR3 identification, clonotype clustering and error correction used MiTCR with a Q25 quality threshold and the strictest error-elimination algorithm. Lower-bound total TCR beta diversity was estimated with a nonparametric unseen species model using Euler transformation. The raw public data were reprocessed by TCRdb itself: fastp quality trimming at Q25, MiXCR clonotype calling, in-frame beta chains only. Rows matching on CDR3 protein sequence are summarized as one entry with the most common DNA and genes. The authors' filters were not applied to this entry. This sample has fewer than 2,000,000 distinct CDR3 sequences in its table, and about 35% of those were observed once. About 10% of the sample is taken by the ten largest.

This clonotype has at least ten counts. Its antigen is unknown. No per-base quality is available; no much larger clone lies one base away. The research as a whole found: Bulk unsorted PBMC profiling prevented conclusive comparison of naive and antigen-experienced compartments. Compared with the aged group, the long-lived group had more naive CD4+ T cells, fewer expanded clones and increased TCR diversity, a pattern suggesting age selection. The CMV infection status of donors was not known, potentially confounding age-related changes in expanded clonotypes. There was a strong correlation between observed TCR beta diversity and the percentage of naive T cells measured by flow cytometry. Estimates of total diversity based on one million sequenced T cells were considered lower bounds and underestimates. As age increased, observed TCR beta diversity per million T cells dropped in a roughly linear way, and a significant reduction was already evident by age about 40.

At the junction V is shortened by 0 bases and J by 8 bases; bases outside the gene matches: 7. Including the terminal cysteine and phenylalanine, the CDR3 comprises 15 residues. The retained sequence is limited to the CDR3, 45 bases, with the frame set at the first base. CDR1 SGHDT and CDR2 YYEEEE are derived from the germline V gene. Systemically healthy Caucasian individuals from Russia, roughly 40 in total and aged about 6 to 90 years, were included as donors. Roughly 10 milliliters of peripheral blood were collected from each donor into EDTA-treated Vacutainer tubes. Ficoll-Paque density-gradient centrifugation was used to isolate PBMCs, with at least 6 million per sample. Total RNA, at least 6 micrograms per sample, was extracted from PBMCs with Trizol reagent. For every donor, flow cytometry on a PBMC aliquot measured the percentage of naive CD45RAhigh/CD27high T cells.

The source is a woman in her 30s in good health. Sequencing used blood. In this chain, TRBV5-6 is recombined with TRBJ1-2, with 10 bases matching TRBD1. The CDR3 region has the sequence CASSLGDRGFGGYTF. In nucleotides, the sequence is TGTGCCAGCAGCTTGGGGGACAGGGGATTCGGAGGCTACACCTTC.